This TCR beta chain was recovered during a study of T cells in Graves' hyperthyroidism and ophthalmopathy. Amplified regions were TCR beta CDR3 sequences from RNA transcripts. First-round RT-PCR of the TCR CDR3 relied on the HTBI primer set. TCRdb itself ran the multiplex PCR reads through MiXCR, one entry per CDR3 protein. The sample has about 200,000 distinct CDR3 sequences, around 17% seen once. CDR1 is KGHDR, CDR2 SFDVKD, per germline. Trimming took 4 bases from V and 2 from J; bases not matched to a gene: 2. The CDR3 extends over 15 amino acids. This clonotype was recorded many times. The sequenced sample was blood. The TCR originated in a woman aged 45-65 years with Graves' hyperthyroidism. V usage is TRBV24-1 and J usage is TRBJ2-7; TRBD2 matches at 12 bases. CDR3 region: CATSERLAGAYEQYF. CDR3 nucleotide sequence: TGTGCCACCAGTGAGAGACTAGCGGGAGCCTACGAGCAGTACTTC.